The 10 T cell receptor beta chains in this list originate from one sample, sequenced in a study of STAT5B mutations in CD4+ large granular lymphocyte leukemia. The method was immunoSEQ multiplex PCR; TCRdb's version includes in-frame clones alone and lacks a portion of them. This sample carries fewer than 40,000 clones, approximately 91% of them seen once, and the ten largest clones take roughly 0.38%. The sequenced material came from CD4+ T cells from blood buffy coats. All receptors derive from a human donor in good health.

The J gene is TRBJ1-2, the V gene TRBV27; D may be TRBD1 (6 bases). The V end lost 4 bases, the J end lost 6 bases, and 15 bases lay between the germline ends. This CDR3 is built from 14 residues. Germline V CDR1 and CDR2: MNHEY, SMNVEV (reference sequence). CDR3 in amino acids: CASSYRDRRDGYTF. As DNA, the CDR3 is TGTGCCAGCAGTTACAGGGATAGGCGAGATGGCTACACCTTC.

The chain is built from TRBV11-2 and TRBJ2-3, with TRBD2 identical over 9 bases. Per germline, CDR1 SGHAT and CDR2 FQNNGV. V was pared by 0 bases and J by 4 bases, with 5 bases of the junction left unmatched. The CDR3 has 16 residues. The CDR3 nucleotides are TGTGCCAGCAGCTTAGAGGGCACTAGCGGGTCAGATACGCAGTATTTT. Translated: CASSLEGTSGSDTQYF.

The chain combines TRBV15 with TRBJ1-2; tentatively, D is TRBD1 (5 bases). CDR1 and CDR2 (germline): LNHNV, YYDKDF (reference sequence). The V and J ends lost 5 bases and 2 bases respectively, with 6 bases between them. This CDR3 is 12 amino acids long. In DNA, the CDR3 is TGTGCCACCAGCCGGGACAACTATGGCTACACCTTC. Its protein is CATSRDNYGYTF.

The chain joins TRBV7-8 to TRBJ2-5, with 13 bases aligning to TRBD2. Trimming took 0 bases from V and 5 from J; bases not matched to a gene: 15. Germline V gene sequence: CDR1 SGHVS, CDR2 FQNEAQ. This CDR3 region has 20 residues. In nucleotides, the CDR3 is TGTGCCAGCAGCTTAGCGGGAGGACTAGCGGGAGACCCATCCCGGGAGACCCAGTACTTC. It is translated as CASSLAGGLAGDPSRETQYF.

V usage is TRBV2 and J usage is TRBJ2-3; no clear D. The CDR3 length is 15 residues. Per germline, CDR1 SNHLY and CDR2 FYNNEI. Trimming pared 8 bases from V and 0 bases from J, leaving 15 bases between. CDR3 coding DNA: TGTGCCAGCGTGCAGCTAAACCCTAGCACAGATACGCAGTATTTT. Translated, it gives CASVQLNPSTDTQYF.

This chain uses TRBV5-1 with TRBJ2-1; TRBD2 matches at 9 bases. Germline lookup yields CDR1 SGHRS and CDR2 YFSETQ. The CDR3 runs 17 residues. Trimming cost V 0 bases and J 8 bases; bases outside gene matches: 12. CDR3 residues: CASSLAVSGRLDYEQFF. The CDR3 DNA reads TGCGCCAGCAGCTTGGCCGTTAGCGGGAGATTAGATTATGAGCAGTTCTTC.

The V and J genes are TRBV10-3 and TRBJ1-1; possibly TRBD1 for D (6 bases). In germline, CDR1 is ENHRY, CDR2 SYGVKD. With 2 bases removed from V and 10 bases from J, the gap between germline ends came to 14 bases. CDR3 size: 13 residues. The CDR3: CAISEDRNSGAFF. The CDR3, as DNA: TGTGCCATCAGTGAGGACAGGAACAGTGGAGCTTTCTTT.

The rearrangement joins TRBV29-1 to TRBJ1-4, with a possible D match to TRBD1 (5 bases). The germline V and J ends were trimmed by 5 bases and 0 bases, with 7 bases remaining between them. The germline CDR1 and CDR2 sequences are SQVTM and ANQGSEA. This CDR3 region has 13 residues. The DNA for the CDR3 is TGCAGCGTTCAGGGAACAACTAATGAAAAACTGTTTTTT. Its protein is CSVQGTTNEKLFF.

This sequence joins TRBV30 and TRBJ1-3; D gene ambiguous. Per germline, CDR1 GTSNPN and CDR2 SVGIG (reference sequence). The CDR3 runs to 14 residues. V gave up 2 bases and J gave up 0 bases, with 8 bases separating them. CDR3 in DNA: TGTGCCTGGAGTCTAGGGATCTCTGGAAACACCATATATTTT. This sequence encodes CAWSLGISGNTIYF.

This clone was counted only a few times. The chain carries TRBV5-1 and TRBJ1-2; 8 nucleotides line up with TRBD1. Germline CDR1 SGHRS, CDR2 YFSETQ. The CDR3 runs 14 residues. J gave up 11 bases and V 0 bases, and 9 bases lay outside the gene matches. The CDR3 sequence is CASSLAWTGSGYTF. In nucleotides, the CDR3 is TGCGCCAGCAGCTTGGCCTGGACAGGGTCTGGGTACACCTTC.